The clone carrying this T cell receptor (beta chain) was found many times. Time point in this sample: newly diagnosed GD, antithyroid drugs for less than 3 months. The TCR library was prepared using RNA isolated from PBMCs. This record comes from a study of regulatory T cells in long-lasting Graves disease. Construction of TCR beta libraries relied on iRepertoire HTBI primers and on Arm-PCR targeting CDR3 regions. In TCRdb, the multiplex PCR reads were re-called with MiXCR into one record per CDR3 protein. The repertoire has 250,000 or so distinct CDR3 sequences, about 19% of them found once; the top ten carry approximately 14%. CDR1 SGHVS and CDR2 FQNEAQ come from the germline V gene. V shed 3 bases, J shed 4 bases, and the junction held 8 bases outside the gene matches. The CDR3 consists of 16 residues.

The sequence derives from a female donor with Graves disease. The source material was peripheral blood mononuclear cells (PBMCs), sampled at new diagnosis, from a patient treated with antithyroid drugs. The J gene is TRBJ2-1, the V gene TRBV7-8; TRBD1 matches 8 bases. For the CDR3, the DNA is TGTGCCAGCAGCTTTTCCGGACAGGGAAGTTACAATGAGCAGTTCTTC. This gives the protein CASSFSGQGSYNEQFF.